One sample yielded the 16 T cell receptor beta chains listed below, sequenced in a study of CD8+ T cells in alopecia areata. The authors extracted RNA and reverse transcribed it into cDNA as the sequencing template. The assay was immunoSEQ multiplex PCR, and TCRdb's table has in-frame clones only and misses some. The data contain approximately 200,000 clones, around 60% of them singletons. Treatment described: oral pan-JAK inhibitor, 5-10 mg twice daily. The sequencing used CD4+ T cells sorted from blood, collected at week 4, from a patient treated with tofacitinib. These TCRs come from a human donor with alopecia areata.

This chain connects TRBV27 to TRBJ2-6; D gene unclear. Germline lookup yields CDR1 MNHEY and CDR2 SMNVEV (reference sequence). The CDR3 contains 13 residues. Between the trimmed V and J ends, which lost 6 bases and 2 bases, there was a span of 5 bases. Written as DNA, the CDR3 is TGTGCCAGCAGCCCCCCTGGGGCCAACGTCCTGACTTTC. Its protein is CASSPPGANVLTF.

The J gene is TRBJ2-6, the V gene TRBV4-3, with D possibly being TRBD2 (5 bases). V was trimmed by 4 bases and J by 0 bases, leaving 7 bases between them. From germline, CDR1 is LGHNA and CDR2 YSLEER. The CDR3 loop spans 15 amino acids. The CDR3 is CASSPRDSGANVLTF. Here the CDR3 DNA reads TGCGCCAGCAGCCCCCGGGACTCTGGGGCCAACGTCCTGACTTTC.

There are a few counts of this clone. The CDR3 DNA is TGTGCCAGCAGCGTAGGGAATGCCTTGATCACCGGGGAGCTGTTTTTT. Translation: CASSVGNALITGELFF. The chain is built from TRBV9 and TRBJ2-2, with no clear D. V gave up 0 bases and J gave up 4 bases, with 13 bases separating them. The CDR3 sequence is 16 residues long. Germline V gene sequence: CDR1 SGDLS, CDR2 YYNGEE.

Here the CDR3 reads CSVRRGGRDGYTF. The CDR3 bases are TGCAGCGTCCGCCGGGGGGGCAGGGATGGCTACACCTTC. The J gene is TRBJ1-2, the V gene TRBV29-1, with D possibly matching TRBD1 (6 bases). The CDR3 is 13 amino acids. From germline, CDR1 is SQVTM and CDR2 ANQGSEA. Trimming removed 6 bases at V and 6 bases at J, with 17 bases between.

The chain recombines TRBV7-2 with TRBJ2-3; 9 nucleotides match TRBD1. V shed 6 bases and J 1 base; nucleotides not matched to a gene: 5. This CDR3 spans 15 amino acids. CDR1 SGHTA and CDR2 FQGNSA come from the germline V gene. CDR3 sequence: CASSWTGEGTDTQYF. The CDR3 nucleotides read TGTGCCAGCAGTTGGACAGGGGAGGGCACAGATACGCAGTATTTT.

This CDR3 reads CASRASGLTEAFF. The CDR3 bases are TGTGCCAGCAGGGCTAGCGGGCTCACTGAAGCTTTCTTT. This rearrangement joins TRBV6-5 to TRBJ1-1; D not certain. V gave up 6 bases and J gave up 4 bases, with 12 bases separating them. CDR3 size: 13 residues. Germline-derived CDR1 and CDR2 are MNHEY and SVGAGI.

The chain has TRBV30 and TRBJ1-2; D might be TRBD1 (5 bases). Germline lookup yields CDR1 GTSNPN and CDR2 SVGIG (reference sequence). Trimming pared 3 bases from V and 4 bases from J, leaving 18 bases between. The CDR3 is made up of 15 amino acids. The CDR3 is CAWRPGLQGSYGYTF. Written as DNA, the CDR3 is TGTGCCTGGAGGCCGGGACTTCAGGGAAGCTATGGCTACACCTTC.

The chain couples TRBV18 to TRBJ1-2; 7 nucleotides line up with TRBD1. V dropped 6 bases and J dropped 3; count of bases not matched to a gene: 13. Germline values: CDR1 KGHSH, CDR2 LQKENI. The CDR3 runs to 16 residues. CDR3 amino acids: CASSGTRGRADYGYTF. CDR3 nucleotides: TGTGCCAGCTCCGGGACGAGGGGGCGAGCTGACTATGGCTACACCTTC.

This clone showed up just a few times. This rearrangement joins TRBV4-1 to TRBJ1-5; possibly TRBD1 for D (6 bases). CDR1 and CDR2 (germline): MGHRA, YSYEKL. Trimming removed 0 bases at V and 2 bases at J, with 14 bases between. The CDR3 is made up of 17 amino acids. The CDR3 coding sequence is TGCGCCAGCAGCCAAGAGGGGGTTTCAGGGGGCAATCAGCCCCAGCATTTT. Residues: CASSQEGVSGGNQPQHF.

The rearrangement links TRBV4-1 to TRBJ2-7, with D perhaps assigned TRBD1 or TRBD2 (5 bases each). V was cut by 4 bases and J by 5 bases, with 6 bases left in between. Germline loops: CDR1 MGHRA, CDR2 YSYEKL. The CDR3 covers 11 residues. The CDR3 DNA reads TGCGCCAGCAGCCTGGGGGACGAGCAGTACTTC. Residues: CASSLGDEQYF.

The CDR3 sequence: CASSVAGQGTYNSPLHF. The CDR3 region has the DNA TGCGCCAGCAGCGTCGCGGGACAGGGGACCTATAATTCACCCCTCCACTTT. V is TRBV5-1 and J is TRBJ1-6, with TRBD1 identical over 10 bases. This CDR3 has 17 residues. Germline values: CDR1 SGHRS, CDR2 YFSETQ. After removal of 4 bases from V and 2 bases from J, the junction contained 6 bases not matched to a gene.

The DNA of the CDR3 is TGTGCCAGCAATAGGAGAAATGAGCAGTTCTTC. Translated: CASNRRNEQFF. The gene calls are TRBV2 and TRBJ2-1; D remains unclear. The V and J ends lost 7 bases and 7 bases respectively, with 8 bases between them. Germline V gene lookup returns CDR1 SNHLY and CDR2 FYNNEI. The CDR3 totals 11 residues.

This clone showed up just a few times. This chain joins TRBV6-5 and TRBJ1-2; no clear D. Looked up from germline, CDR1 is MNHEY and CDR2 is SVGAGI. With 6 bases removed from V and 2 bases from J, the gap between germline ends came to 7 bases. This CDR3 spans 12 amino acids. The CDR3 DNA reads as TGTGCCAGCAGCCGAGACAACTATGGCTACACCTTC. This encodes CASSRDNYGYTF.

This chain's CDR3 is CAWSVRASNSPLHF. CDR3 bases: TGTGCCTGGAGTGTACGGGCCTCCAATTCACCCCTCCACTTT. The rearrangement links TRBV30 to TRBJ1-6; D call uncertain. Germline-derived CDR1 and CDR2 are GTSNPN and SVGIG (reference sequence). The CDR3 runs 14 residues. Trimming took off 0 bases at V and 7 bases at J, with 10 bases between the two ends.

The chain combines TRBV29-1 with TRBJ2-7; D call uncertain. Germline V gives CDR1 SQVTM, CDR2 ANQGSEA. V gave up 4 bases and J gave up 3 bases, with 4 bases separating them. The CDR3 length is 10 residues. The CDR3 sequence is CSVAHYEQYF. CDR3 DNA sequence: TGCAGCGTTGCCCACTACGAGCAGTACTTC.

DNA for the CDR3: TGTGCCAGCAGCGTCAGAGACGAGCAGTACTTC. Translating gives CASSVRDEQYF. The rearrangement links TRBV11-2 to TRBJ2-7; D gene ambiguous. Trimming shortened V by 5 bases and J by 5 bases, and 7 bases separated the two germline ends. There are 11 residues in the CDR3. Germline loops: CDR1 SGHAT, CDR2 FQNNGV.